The next 30 T cell receptor beta chains were all read from a single sample in a study of Ad26.COV2.S vaccination and SARS-CoV-2 variants. TCRdb's table, derived via immunoSEQ multiplex PCR, lists solely in-frame clones and lacks some. Altogether about half a million clones are present, roughly nine tenths being singletons, with the ten largest covering 1.5% to 2%. Noted treatment: 15 to 20 received Ad26.COV2.S at low or high dose, single or two shots; roughly 5 received placebo; per-sample allocation not given. The investigators took samples on day 63 after the first vaccine or placebo injection. Sequencing used peripheral blood, obtained in a trial of Ad26.COV2.S vaccine versus placebo. These TCRs come from a person between 18 and 65 years old who received the Ad26.COV2.S COVID-19 vaccine or a placebo.

This clone was recorded once. The rearrangement uses TRBV3-1 (or the pseudogene TRBV3-2) and TRBJ2-5, with D hard to call. V was shortened by 1 base and J by 4 bases, with 10 bases between the two germline ends. The CDR3 is 14 amino acids. In germline, CDR1 is LGHDT, CDR2 YNNKEL (reference sequence). Written as DNA, the CDR3 is TGTGCCAGCAGCCAAGTCGATGGTGGAGAGACCCAGTACTTC. As protein: CASSQVDGGETQYF.

CDR3 region: CASSLAGAGDTQYF. DNA of the CDR3: TGTGCCAGCAGCTTAGCGGGAGCGGGGGATACGCAGTATTTT. The V call is TRBV7-3, the J call TRBJ2-3, with 7 bases aligning to TRBD2. The length of the CDR3 is 14 residues. Germline assignment: CDR1 SGHTA and CDR2 FQGTGA. Trimming removed 2 bases from V and 6 bases from J; junction bases left unmatched: 5.

The chain has TRBV12-3 or TRBV12-4 and TRBJ2-5; D call uncertain. With 5 bases removed from V and 4 bases from J, the gap between germline ends came to 8 bases. The CDR3 runs to 12 residues. CDR3 sequence (DNA): TGTGCCAGCAGTCCCCACCCAGAGACCCAGTACTTC. As protein: CASSPHPETQYF.

This clone was counted between two and nine times. This chain uses TRBV19 with TRBJ2-7; 12 bases are a match to TRBD2. The J segment lost 4 bases and the V segment lost 7 bases, leaving 5 bases of the junction unmatched. Germline V gives CDR1 LNHDA, CDR2 SQIVND (reference sequence). The CDR3 totals 14 residues. CDR3 residues: CASTSGRAPYEQYF. CDR3 coding DNA: TGTGCCAGTACTAGCGGGAGGGCCCCGTACGAGCAGTACTTC.

The chain recombines TRBV28 with TRBJ1-2, with D perhaps matching TRBD1 (5 bases). From germline, CDR1 is MDHEN and CDR2 SYDVKM. V was pared by 2 bases and J by 5 bases, with 15 bases between. CDR3 length equals 15 residues. The CDR3 protein is CASSLGGAGGYGYTF. The CDR3 nucleotides are TGTGCCAGCAGTTTAGGAGGCGCCGGGGGGTATGGCTACACCTTC.

Concerning this clone: The junction shows a germline mismatch at one end, possibly a read error. The same CDR3 arises from other DNA sequences in this sample as well. This chain joins TRBV18 and TRBJ1-6, with no clear D. This CDR3 has 15 amino acids. Germline lookup yields CDR1 KGHSH and CDR2 LQKENI. The DNA of the CDR3 is TGTGCCAGCTCACCCATGGGCTCCTATAATTCACCTCTCCACTTT. It translates to CASSPMGSYNSPLHF.

This rearrangement joins TRBV7-9 to TRBJ2-1; the D gene is possibly TRBD1 (5 bases). The ends were cut back, 7 bases at V and 3 bases at J, with 10 bases in the middle. CDR1 is SEHNR, CDR2 FQNEAQ, per germline (reference sequence). This CDR3 comprises 13 residues. CDR3 DNA sequence: TGTGCCAGCATGGCAGGGTACTACAATGAGCAGTTCTTC. Its translation: CASMAGYYNEQFF.

This chain joins TRBV7-3 and TRBJ2-3; no clear D gene. The CDR3 covers 15 residues. Trimming removed 5 bases from V and 2 bases from J, with 14 bases in between. In germline, CDR1 is SGHTA, CDR2 FQGTGA. The CDR3 DNA sequence: TGTGCCAGCAGCCCCGAAGGCCCTTACACAGATACGCAGTATTTT. Amino acid sequence: CASSPEGPYTDTQYF.

The chain couples TRBV10-1 to TRBJ2-5; 7 nucleotides line up with TRBD2. Germline-derived CDR1 and CDR2 are WNHNN and SYGVQD (reference sequence). The length of the CDR3 is 14 residues. Trimming removed 3 bases from V and 5 bases from J; junction bases left unmatched: 6. The CDR3 nucleotides read TGCGCCAGCAGTGATTCCCTAGCGGAGGAGACCCAGTACTTC. Protein: CASSDSLAEETQYF.

This rearrangement joins TRBV4-1 to TRBJ2-7; 9 nucleotides align to TRBD1. The V gene end was trimmed by 2 bases and the J gene end by 3 bases; junction bases not matched to a gene: 14. The CDR3 contains 18 residues. CDR1 MGHRA and CDR2 YSYEKL come from the germline V gene. The CDR3 region has the DNA TGCGCCAGCAGCCAACTCCTAGGCCTAGGACAGGGGAGCTACGAGCAGTACTTC. This gives the protein CASSQLLGLGQGSYEQYF.

The V gene is TRBV28, the J gene TRBJ1-5; 8 nucleotides line up with TRBD1. This CDR3 comprises 14 residues. The germline CDR1 and CDR2 sequences are MDHEN and SYDVKM. J gave up 11 bases and V 6 bases, and 12 bases lay outside the gene matches. CDR3 sequence: CASSPGTGHTAQHF. CDR3 DNA: TGTGCCAGCAGCCCCGGGACAGGTCATACGGCCCAGCATTTT.

This clone was detected only once. The rearrangement uses TRBV29-1 and TRBJ2-2; D ambiguous. The V gene lost 8 bases and the J gene lost 4 bases, with 14 bases spanning the gap. Looked up from germline, CDR1 is SQVTM and CDR2 is ANQGSEA. The CDR3 is made up of 13 amino acids. CDR3 protein: CSFNFRSTGELFF. In nucleotides, the CDR3 is TGCAGCTTTAATTTCAGGTCCACCGGGGAGCTGTTTTTT.

The gene calls are TRBV5-4 and TRBJ2-7; D not certain. The CDR3 extends over 14 amino acids. The ends were cut back, 6 bases at V and 6 bases at J, with 19 bases in the middle. The V gene's germline CDR1 is SGHNT and CDR2 YYREEE (reference sequence). The CDR3 DNA follows: TGTGCCAGCACCACCGCCGGGTGGTCTGGCGAGCAGTACTTC. It specifies CASTTAGWSGEQYF.

The V and J genes are TRBV4-3 and TRBJ1-4, with 7 bases aligning to TRBD1. V lost 4 bases and J lost 0; bases outside the gene matches: 8. The germline CDR1 and CDR2 sequences are LGHNA and YSLEER. The CDR3 loop spans 17 amino acids. The CDR3 is CASSRKTGLATNEKLFF. Written as DNA, the CDR3 is TGCGCCAGCAGCCGAAAGACAGGGTTAGCAACTAATGAAAAACTGTTTTTT.

This chain uses TRBV6-5 with TRBJ2-5, with a tentative D call TRBD2 (6 bases). Germline V gives CDR1 MNHEY, CDR2 SVGAGI. This CDR3 region has 15 residues. V dropped 8 bases and J dropped 2 bases, with 18 bases sitting between them. This chain's CDR3 is CASGRLVAVQETQYF. Written as DNA, the CDR3 is TGTGCCAGCGGACGTCTAGTAGCGGTACAAGAGACCCAGTACTTC.

The chain has TRBV9 and TRBJ2-1, with D perhaps matching TRBD2 (5 bases). The CDR3 is 15 amino acids. The germline V and J ends were trimmed by 4 bases and 0 bases, with 11 bases remaining between them. CDR1 and CDR2 from the germline V gene are SGDLS and YYNGEE. CDR3 residues: CASSSSGISYNEQFF. The CDR3 DNA is TGTGCCAGCAGCTCGAGCGGAATCTCCTACAATGAGCAGTTCTTC.

This chain links TRBV2 with TRBJ1-2, with 9 bases matching TRBD1. The trim removed 1 base at V and 0 bases at J, leaving 9 bases unmatched. Germline values: CDR1 SNHLY, CDR2 FYNNEI. The CDR3 runs to 18 residues. This CDR3 reads CASSEVGGQGKSNYGYTF. The DNA of the CDR3 is TGTGCCAGCAGTGAAGTTGGAGGACAGGGGAAGTCTAACTATGGCTACACCTTC.

The chain uses TRBV7-9 and TRBJ2-1, with 14 bases identical to TRBD2. The CDR3 loop spans 16 amino acids. The germline gives CDR1 SEHNR, CDR2 FQNEAQ (reference sequence). Trimming cost V 6 bases and J 0 bases; bases outside gene matches: 1. The CDR3 region has the DNA TGTGCCAGCAGTGGGACTAGCGGGAGCTCCTACAATGAGCAGTTCTTC. It yields the protein CASSGTSGSSYNEQFF.

The rearrangement uses TRBV28 and TRBJ2-1; TRBD1 is a possible D gene (5 bases). Germline V lookup: CDR1 MDHEN, CDR2 SYDVKM. CDR3 length: 14 amino acids. V gave up 4 bases and J gave up 6 bases, with 13 bases separating them. CDR3 DNA: TGTGCCAGCAGTTCGACAGTCGAATCCAATGAGCAGTTCTTC. Translation: CASSSTVESNEQFF.

The chain uses TRBV7-2 and TRBJ2-5, with 8 bases fitting TRBD1. Germline V gene lookup returns CDR1 SGHTA and CDR2 FQGNSA. V lost 4 bases to trimming and J lost 5 bases; unmatched junction nucleotides: 9. The length of the CDR3 is 15 residues. The CDR3 bases are TGTGCCAGCAGCTCGAAGGACAGGGCGAAGGAGACCCAGTACTTC. Translation: CASSSKDRAKETQYF. Full variable domain (rest looked up from reference TRBV7-2 and TRBJ2-5): GAGVSQSPSNKVTEKGKDVELRCDPISGHTALYWYRQSLGQGLEFLIYFQGNSAPDKSGLPSDRFSAERTGGSVSTLTIQRTQQEDSAVYLCASSSKDRAKETQYFGPGTRLLVL.

The V gene is TRBV18, the J gene TRBJ2-1; TRBD1 or TRBD2 may be the D gene (6 bases each). In germline, CDR1 is KGHSH, CDR2 LQKENI. The V gene lost 1 base and the J gene lost 8 bases, with 18 bases spanning the gap. The CDR3 consists of 16 residues. The CDR3 coding sequence is TGTGCCAGCTCACCACTCGGGGGACACAAGGCCCATGAGCAGTTCTTC. Protein sequence: CASSPLGGHKAHEQFF.

This chain joins TRBV7-2 and TRBJ1-3, with D maybe TRBD1 (5 bases). Germline lookup yields CDR1 SGHTA and CDR2 FQGNSA. The CDR3 has 16 residues. Trimming stripped 1 base from V and 2 bases from J, with 12 bases between. The CDR3 is CASSLDSGGTGNTIYF. The CDR3 nucleotides are TGTGCCAGCAGCTTAGATTCCGGGGGAACTGGAAACACCATATATTTT.

This chain links TRBV5-1 with TRBJ2-7; 7 bases are shared with TRBD1. This CDR3 region has 14 residues. Germline V gene data show CDR1 as SGHRS and CDR2 as YFSETQ. The J segment lost 3 bases and the V segment lost 1 base, leaving 4 bases of the junction unmatched. CDR3 amino acids: CASSLTGVFYEQYF. CDR3 nucleotide sequence: TGCGCCAGCAGCTTGACAGGGGTGTTCTACGAGCAGTACTTC.

This chain uses TRBV28 with TRBJ1-1; D is uncertain. The V gene lost 6 bases and the J gene lost 8 bases, with 10 bases spanning the gap. The germline V gene encodes CDR1 MDHEN and CDR2 SYDVKM. CDR3 length: 11 residues. CDR3 nucleotides: TGTGCCAGCAGCGTATTCCCGGAAGCTTTCTTT. This sequence encodes CASSVFPEAFF.

The chain has TRBV6-2 or TRBV6-3 and TRBJ2-3; 7 bases fit TRBD2. Trimming at V came to 2 bases and at J to 1 base, leaving 3 bases not matched to a gene. The CDR3 extends over 15 amino acids. Germline V gives CDR1 MNHEY, CDR2 SVGEGT. The CDR3 coding sequence is TGTGCCAGCAGTTACGAGGCGGGAGGCACAGATACGCAGTATTTT. Residues: CASSYEAGGTDTQYF.

This chain joins TRBV3-1 (or the pseudogene TRBV3-2) and TRBJ2-1, with 11 positions matching TRBD2. The CDR3 has 17 residues. Trimming at V came to 1 base and at J to 4 bases, leaving 6 bases not matched to a gene. Germline-derived CDR1 and CDR2 are LGHDT and YNNKEL (reference sequence). Here the CDR3 reads CASSQALAGGRYNEQFF. The CDR3 DNA sequence: TGTGCCAGCAGCCAAGCTCTAGCGGGGGGCCGATACAATGAGCAGTTCTTC.

The chain employs TRBV19 and TRBJ2-4; D perhaps matches TRBD1 (5 bases). Germline-derived CDR1 and CDR2 are LNHDA and SQIVND (reference sequence). Trimming pared 3 bases from V and 0 bases from J, leaving 15 bases between. CDR3 length equals 17 residues. CDR3 protein: CASSIYPGQGAKNIQYF. The CDR3 nucleotides read TGTGCCAGTAGTATTTATCCCGGGCAGGGAGCCAAAAACATTCAGTACTTC.

Remarks on this clone: The same CDR3 is also encoded by other DNA sequences in this sample. The V and J genes are TRBV7-8 and TRBJ1-4; D perhaps matches TRBD1 (5 bases). From germline, CDR1 is SGHVS and CDR2 FQNEAQ. The V gene lost 5 bases and the J gene lost 0 bases, with 10 bases spanning the gap. The CDR3 consists of 15 residues. The CDR3 loop is CASSNDRATNEKLFF. The CDR3 DNA sequence: TGTGCCAGCAGCAACGACAGAGCAACTAATGAAAAACTGTTTTTT. The full variable domain, its missing parts supplied by reference TRBV7-8 and TRBJ1-4, is GAGVSQSPRYKVAKRGQDVALRCDPISGHVSLFWYQQALGQGPEFLTYFQNEAQLDKSGLPSDRFFAERPEGSVSTLKIQRTQQEDSAVYLCASSNDRATNEKLFFGSGTQLSVL.

J is TRBJ1-5 and V is TRBV28; 7 nucleotides agree with TRBD1. V was pared by 6 bases and J by 4 bases, with 6 bases of the junction left unmatched. Germline assignment: CDR1 MDHEN and CDR2 SYDVKM. This CDR3 is 14 amino acids long. As DNA, the CDR3 is TGTGCCAGCAGAATGACAGGGTTGAATCAGCCCCAGCATTTT. This encodes CASRMTGLNQPQHF.

The rearrangement uses TRBV5-1 and TRBJ2-3; 7 positions match TRBD2. CDR1 and CDR2 from the germline V gene are SGHRS and YFSETQ. This CDR3 is 15 amino acids long. The V gene end was trimmed by 0 bases and the J gene end by 4 bases; junction bases not matched to a gene: 5. In DNA form, the CDR3 reads TGCGCCAGCAGCTTGGAACCGGGAGGCCCAGATACGCAGTATTTT. Its translation: CASSLEPGGPDTQYF.